Below are 5 T cell receptor beta chains sequenced from a single sample in a study of blood T cell repertoires in COVID-19. Produced via immunoSEQ multiplex PCR; TCRdb's table is partial and in-frame only. This sample has fewer than 90,000 clones, with approximately 84% found just once. Sequencing was carried out using peripheral blood. The receptors come from a man in his 70s with COVID-19, enrolled during active disease.

V gene TRBV6-4 combines with J gene TRBJ1-1; 7 nucleotides match TRBD1. V was pared by 3 bases and J by 4 bases, with 2 bases of the junction left unmatched. The CDR3 spans 13 residues. Germline V gene lookup returns CDR1 MRHNA and CDR2 SNTAGT. Written as DNA, the CDR3 is TGTGCCAGCAGTGAAGGACAGGCCACTGAAGCTTTCTTT. Translation gives CASSEGQATEAFF.

The chain recombines TRBV10-2 with TRBJ2-2, with D unresolved. V lost 2 bases to trimming and J lost 6 bases, with 7 bases between them. The CDR3 consists of 13 residues. The germline V gene encodes CDR1 WSHSY and CDR2 SAAADI. CDR3 region: CASSEAESGELFF. CDR3 coding DNA: TGCGCCAGCAGTGAGGCGGAGTCCGGGGAGCTGTTTTTT.

The rearrangement joins TRBV5-6 to TRBJ2-7, with 13 bases matching TRBD2. V lost 1 base and J lost 9; bases outside the gene matches: 1. Per the germline V gene, CDR1 is SGHDT and CDR2 is YYEEEE. The CDR3 contains 13 residues. CDR3 residues: CASSLTSGRAQYF. The CDR3 DNA reads TGTGCCAGCAGCTTGACTAGCGGGAGGGCGCAGTACTTC.

As to this clone: Different DNA sequences within this sample yield the same CDR3. V and J are TRBV18 and TRBJ2-2; possible D gene TRBD1, 6 bases. CDR1 is KGHSH, CDR2 LQKENI, per germline. This CDR3 contains 14 residues. Between the trimmed V and J ends, which lost 3 bases and 1 base, there was a span of 6 bases. The CDR3 DNA reads as TGTGCCAGCTCACCGGGACAGAACACCGGGGAGCTGTTTTTT. It yields the protein CASSPGQNTGELFF.

A few counts support this clone. The chain carries TRBV12-5 and TRBJ1-1; D gene uncertain. Trimming cost V 2 bases and J 4 bases, with 8 bases left between them. From germline, CDR1 is LGHNT and CDR2 FRNRAP. The CDR3 totals 13 residues. The CDR3 spells CASGLSPGTEAFF. In DNA, the CDR3 is TGTGCTAGTGGTTTGAGCCCGGGCACTGAAGCTTTCTTT.